The clone carrying this T cell receptor (beta chain) was picked up many times. TCRdb independently ran MiXCR on the 5' RACE reads; one entry per CDR3 protein. Seen here are about 63,000 distinct CDR3 sequences, 16% observed once, and the top ten hold under 6%. The V end was cut by 8 bases, the J end by 1 base, with 21 bases between. The CDR3 runs 17 residues. From germline, CDR1 is MNHEY and CDR2 SVGAGI. The sample originates from a study of HIV-infected patients and healthy controls. Sequencing input: CD4+ T cells from blood. The TCR was taken from a human donor in good health. The rearrangement joins TRBV6-5 to TRBJ1-3; weak D call: TRBD1 (5 bases). The CDR3 loop is CASGRVQDTHSGNTIYF. CDR3 DNA: TGTGCCAGCGGGCGGGTACAGGACACGCATTCTGGAAACACCATATATTTT.